This T cell receptor beta chain was found in a study of neurological immune-mediated disorders. Notes on the study in general: Expanded clones shared no CDR3 amino acid sequences across subjects, suggesting private repertoires in all groups.

With 10-nucleotide random UMIs, 5'RACE was used to make the cDNA. MiXCR, applied by TCRdb to the 5' RACE reads, yields one record per CDR3 protein. Of around 100,000 distinct CDR3 sequences listed, approximately 10% are singletons. Described time point: longitudinal time-point 3. This clonotype was seen repeatedly, ten times or more. The antigen is unknown. CDR1 SGHRS and CDR2 YFSETQ come from the germline V gene. After removal of 0 bases from V and 1 base from J, the junction contained 6 bases not matched to a gene. The CDR3 loop spans 16 amino acids. The source of this sequence is a female donor with HTLV-1-associated myelopathy (HAM/TSP). The sequenced sample was PBMCs. The chain has TRBV5-1 and TRBJ1-1; TRBD1 matches at 7 bases. This CDR3 reads CASSLALGQKNTEAFF. The CDR3, as DNA: TGCGCCAGCAGCTTGGCGCTGGGACAGAAGAACACTGAAGCTTTCTTT.